The 18 T cell receptor beta chains reported below all come from one sample, sequenced in a study of Graves' ophthalmopathy and Graves' hyperthyroidism listed by TCRdb under 2018. Sequencing was performed on an Illumina HiSeq 2000. For repertoire sequencing, the TCR beta CDR3 regions were amplified from RNA transcripts. The first round of RT-PCR was done with HTBI primers and the Qiagen OneStep RT-PCR kit, and was followed by a second round of multiplex PCR, then size selection and purification. TCRdb passed the public sequencing reads through fastp at Q25 and MiXCR, retaining productive beta sequences. Rows with a matching CDR3 protein are joined into one entry that keeps the most common DNA and genes. This sample lists fewer than 350,000 distinct CDR3 sequences; roughly 15% were detected once. Of the sample, 10% to 15% is held by the ten largest clones. What was sequenced was peripheral blood. The receptors were sampled from an adult man with Graves' ophthalmopathy.

This clonotype was seen many times. The rearrangement uses TRBV7-9 and TRBJ2-7; no definite D call. V was trimmed by 3 bases and J by 2 bases, leaving 14 bases between them. Germline CDR1 is SEHNR and CDR2 is FQNEAQ (reference sequence). The CDR3 contains 15 residues. This CDR3 reads CASSLDPGGTYEQYF. In nucleotides, the CDR3 is TGTGCCAGCAGCTTGGACCCCGGCGGAACCTACGAGCAGTACTTC.

This clonotype was seen many times. This CDR3 fails to terminate in the conserved phenylalanine or tryptophan, so it likely reflects a read error. Because the CDR3's place on the DNA is in doubt, the DNA is left out and the CDR3 is given as listed by TCRdb. This chain links TRBV6-2 or TRBV6-3 with TRBJ2-4; TRBD1 reflects the table's D call only, with no check against the DNA. The CDR3 is 15 residues long, ends included. Germline V lookup: CDR1 MNHEY, CDR2 SVGEGT. CDR3 loop: CASSPDRGGPRGPYS.

This clonotype was counted ten times or more. The genes are TRBV28 and TRBJ2-7, with 7 bases matching TRBD2. J lost 4 bases, V lost 8 bases, and 14 bases had no gene match. The CDR3 spans 15 residues. Germline-derived CDR1 and CDR2 are MDHEN and SYDVKM. The CDR3 coding sequence is TGTGCCAGCCGTCCGTCGGGGCGGGAGTATTACGAGCAGTACTTC. It codes for CASRPSGREYYEQYF.

The CDR3: CASSLTWLAGETQYF. The CDR3 nucleotides are TGTGCCAGCAGCTTAACCTGGCTAGCGGGAGAGACCCAGTACTTC. The chain recombines TRBV7-2 with TRBJ2-5, with 8 bases fitting TRBD2. The CDR3 totals 15 residues. The V gene end was trimmed by 2 bases and the J gene end by 4 bases; junction bases not matched to a gene: 6. Germline V gene data show CDR1 as SGHTA and CDR2 as FQGNSA.

This clonotype was recorded many times. The chain has TRBV24-1 and TRBJ2-2; D remains ambiguous. The germline gives CDR1 KGHDR, CDR2 SFDVKD. The V gene lost 4 bases and the J gene lost 5 bases, with 4 bases spanning the gap. The CDR3 is 12 residues long. The CDR3 loop is CATSEYTGELFF. The DNA for the CDR3 is TGTGCCACCAGTGAATATACCGGGGAGCTGTTTTTT.

This clonotype was recorded at least ten times. V gene TRBV6-2 or TRBV6-3 combines with J gene TRBJ2-7; 7 bases agree with TRBD1. Germline-derived CDR1 and CDR2 are MNHEY and SVGEGT. Trimming removed 2 bases from V and 1 base from J; junction bases left unmatched: 8. The CDR3 runs 16 residues. The CDR3 loop reads CASSYPTGAISYEQYF. The CDR3 region has the DNA TGTGCCAGCAGTTACCCAACAGGGGCGATTTCCTACGAGCAGTACTTC.

The chain carries TRBV29-1 and TRBJ2-7; no firm D call. The CDR3 has 12 amino acids. The germline CDR1 and CDR2 sequences are SQVTM and ANQGSEA. V lost 5 bases, J lost 1 base, and 9 bases lay in between. CDR3 amino acids: CSVLLGSYEQYF. The CDR3 DNA reads as TGCAGCGTTCTCTTAGGGTCCTACGAGCAGTACTTC.

This clonotype was detected ten times or more. This chain joins TRBV7-2 and TRBJ2-4; weak D call: TRBD1 (5 bases). In germline, CDR1 is SGHTA, CDR2 FQGNSA. CDR3 length: 16 residues. Trimming removed 0 bases at V and 7 bases at J, with 16 bases between. CDR3 bases: TGTGCCAGCAGCTTAGCGGGTTCGACAGATCGGAACATTCAGTACTTC. Translated: CASSLAGSTDRNIQYF.

This clonotype was recorded many times. This chain connects TRBV6-2 or TRBV6-3 to TRBJ1-2; the D is unclear. The CDR3 has 14 residues. Trimming cost V 0 bases and J 3 bases, with 8 bases left between them. CDR1 MNHEY and CDR2 SVGEGT come from the germline V gene. CDR3 residues: CASSYSRRDYGYTF. The CDR3 nucleotides read TGTGCCAGCAGTTACTCCCGGCGAGACTATGGCTACACCTTC.

There are many counts of this clonotype. The chain joins TRBV12-5 to TRBJ1-2, with 7 nucleotides matching TRBD1. Germline CDR1 is LGHNT and CDR2 is FRNRAP. V gave up 5 bases and J gave up 0 bases; unmatched junction bases: 6. The CDR3 has 15 amino acids. The chain's CDR3 is CASGLAGGSNYGYTF. The CDR3 DNA sequence: TGTGCTAGTGGTCTAGCAGGGGGATCTAACTATGGCTACACCTTC.

This clonotype occurred many times. The genes are TRBV7-2 and TRBJ2-5, with TRBD1 identical over 9 bases. J lost 5 bases, V lost 4 bases, and 8 bases had no gene match. CDR1 is SGHTA and CDR2 is FQGNSA in the germline V gene. The CDR3 extends over 15 amino acids. In nucleotides, the CDR3 is TGTGCCAGCAGCTCTCCGGGACAGGGTCGGGAGACCCAGTACTTC. It yields the protein CASSSPGQGRETQYF.

This clonotype was seen many times. The rearrangement uses TRBV19 and TRBJ1-2; D remains ambiguous. Per germline, CDR1 LNHDA and CDR2 SQIVND (reference sequence). Trimming took off 7 bases at V and 5 bases at J, with 17 bases between the two ends. This CDR3 has 14 amino acids. CDR3: CASIGRPASYGYTF. In nucleotides, the CDR3 is TGTGCCAGTATCGGAAGGCCAGCCTCTTATGGCTACACCTTC.

There are many counts of this clonotype. The chain combines TRBV2 with TRBJ2-5; weak D call: TRBD1 (5 bases). Germline V gives CDR1 SNHLY, CDR2 FYNNEI. The CDR3 extends over 13 amino acids. With 4 bases removed from V and 3 bases from J, the gap between germline ends came to 9 bases. CDR3 amino acids: CASSGGPEETQYF. CDR3 sequence (DNA): TGTGCCAGCAGTGGGGGCCCAGAAGAGACCCAGTACTTC. Drawing the rest from reference TRBV2 and TRBJ2-5, the complete variable domain is EPEVTQTPSHQVTQMGQEVILRCVPISNHLYFYWYRQILGQKVEFLVSFYNNEISEKSEIFDDQFSVERPDGSNFTLKIRSTKLEDSAMYFCASSGGPEETQYFGPGTRLLVL.

This clonotype occurred many times. The rearrangement uses TRBV11-1 and TRBJ2-7; 11 bases match TRBD2. Losses at the gene ends were 5 bases for V and 0 bases for J; bases not matched to a gene: 9. CDR3 size: 17 residues. Germline lookup yields CDR1 SGHAT and CDR2 FQDESV (reference sequence). The CDR3 DNA reads TGTGCCAGCAGCGCCCTGACTAGCGGGGCAAGCTCCTACGAGCAGTACTTC. Protein: CASSALTSGASSYEQYF.

Ten or more counts support this clonotype. The chain recombines TRBV4-2 with TRBJ2-7; a weak D match, TRBD2 (6 bases). Trimming took off 4 bases at V and 2 bases at J, with 18 bases between the two ends. Germline CDR1 is LGHNA and CDR2 is YNFKEQ. The CDR3 covers 16 residues. The CDR3 DNA reads TGTGCCAGCAGCCCCGCCGGGACTTACTCAACCTACGAGCAGTACTTC. It specifies CASSPAGTYSTYEQYF.

The chain uses TRBV20-1 and TRBJ2-7, with TRBD2 matching over 16 bases. This CDR3 has 18 amino acids. After removal of 0 bases from V and 3 bases from J, the junction contained 8 bases not matched to a gene. Germline-derived CDR1 and CDR2 are DFQATT and SNEGSKA (reference sequence). This CDR3 is CSARDLEGLAGGDYEQYF. CDR3 DNA sequence: TGCAGTGCTAGAGACCTAGAGGGACTAGCGGGAGGGGACTACGAGCAGTACTTC.

The chain links TRBV6-5 to TRBJ1-1, with D possibly being TRBD1 (5 bases). CDR3 length: 16 residues. Germline CDR1 reads MNHEY; CDR2 reads SVGAGI. V was trimmed by 2 bases and J by 2 bases, leaving 15 bases between them. Here the CDR3 DNA reads TGTGCCAGCAGTTACGGGCCGGGACCCGTAAACACTGAAGCTTTCTTT. This encodes CASSYGPGPVNTEAFF.

This clonotype was found a few times. The CDR3 DNA is TGTGCCAGCAGCTTAGGACGACAGTGGGACACTGAAGCTTTCTTT. Its protein product is CASSLGRQWDTEAFF. This chain joins TRBV7-9 and TRBJ1-1, with a possible D match to TRBD1 (5 bases). V dropped 1 base and J dropped 3 bases, with 12 bases sitting between them. The CDR3 sequence is 15 residues long. Germline-derived CDR1 and CDR2 are SEHNR and FQNEAQ (reference sequence).